This T cell receptor (beta chain) was obtained from a study of long-term antiretroviral therapy in people with HIV. The overall study: Collection of the earliest samples took place about a decade ahead of the 2015 immediate-ART recommendation.

The CDR3 consists of 14 residues. The germline CDR1 and CDR2 sequences are SNHLY and FYNNEI. The V gene lost 7 bases and the J gene lost 0 bases, with 11 bases spanning the gap. This clone came up once. Its target is not known. The authors ran the immunoSEQ assay, v3.0, at survey level. A per-sample goal of about 35,000-55,000 T-cell genomes was targeted by sequencing. TCRdb keeps only in-frame clones here, not all; method: immunoSEQ multiplex PCR. Of tens of thousands of clones in the sample, around 80% were seen once. The study, taken as a whole, reports: HIV repertoires had narrower CDR3 length ranges than controls. Blood sampling spanned 2004 to 2017, possibly under older ART regimens.

The sequencing here drew on unsorted PBMCs, taken 1.2 years after starting antiretroviral therapy. The rearrangement uses TRBV2 and TRBJ2-3; TRBD2 is a possible D gene (6 bases). The origin of this receptor is a woman aged 40-49 years with HIV. The CDR3 loop is CASTGRTSTDTQYF. The CDR3 DNA reads as TGTGCCAGCACGGGGAGGACGAGCACAGATACGCAGTATTTT.